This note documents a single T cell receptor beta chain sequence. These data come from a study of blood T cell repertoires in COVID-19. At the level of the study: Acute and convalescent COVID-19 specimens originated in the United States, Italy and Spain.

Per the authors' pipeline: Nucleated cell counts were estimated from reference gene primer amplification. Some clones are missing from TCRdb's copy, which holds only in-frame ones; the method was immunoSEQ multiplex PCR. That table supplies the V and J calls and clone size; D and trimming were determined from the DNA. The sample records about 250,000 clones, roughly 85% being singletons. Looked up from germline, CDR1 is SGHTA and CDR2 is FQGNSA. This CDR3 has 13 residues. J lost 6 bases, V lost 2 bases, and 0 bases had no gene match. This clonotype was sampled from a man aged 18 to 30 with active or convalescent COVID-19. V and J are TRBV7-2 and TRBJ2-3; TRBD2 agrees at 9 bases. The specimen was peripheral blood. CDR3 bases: TGTGCCAGCAGCTTACTAGCGGGGGATACGCAGTATTTT. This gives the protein CASSLLAGDTQYF.